The present TCR beta chain was sequenced within a study of T cells after yellow fever vaccination. Whole-study findings and limits: The appearance of a small share of clonotypes in both CD4 and CD8 compartments was observed. The bulk population could contribute abundant contaminating clonotypes to FACS-sorted repertoires.

TCRdb analysed the 5' RACE reads with MiXCR anew, one entry per CDR3 protein. The sample holds 300,000 to 400,000 distinct CDR3 sequences, around 10% seen once. This clonotype showed up many times. Its antigen is unknown. Looked up from germline, CDR1 is SGHVS and CDR2 is FQNEAQ. The ends were cut back, 2 bases at V and 2 bases at J, with 9 bases in the middle. This CDR3 has 14 amino acids. V is TRBV7-8 and J is TRBJ1-2; a weak D match, TRBD1 (6 bases). The sequences come from CD4+ T cells sorted from PBMCs, collected 45 days after the yellow fever booster vaccination. The receptor comes from a man aged 18 to 30 who received the YFV17D yellow fever vaccine. CDR3 nucleotides: TGTGCCAGCAGCTTAAGGGGGGAGAACTATGGCTACACCTTC. Translated: CASSLRGENYGYTF.